The 17 T cell receptor beta chains given below trace back to one sample, sequenced in a study of T cell repertoires in cytomegalovirus infection. Each CDR3 protein is one row after TCRdb ran MiXCR on the reads. The data show around 280,000 distinct CDR3 sequences, about 9.1% seen once. Sequenced input: PBMCs. Every receptor here comes from a human donor in good health (CMV status not recorded). Some clones in this sample may be carry-over from other donors' samples.

This chain joins TRBV29-1 and TRBJ1-2; 8 positions agree with TRBD1. This CDR3 is built from 13 residues. The trim removed 4 bases at V and 5 bases at J, leaving 6 bases unmatched. Germline assignment: CDR1 SQVTM and CDR2 ANQGSEA. For the CDR3, the DNA is TGCAGCGTTGTAAGTGACAGGGGATATGGCTACACCTTC. It codes for CSVVSDRGYGYTF.

The table lists this clonotype with many counts. The chain links TRBV19 to TRBJ2-1; D is unresolved. Trimming took 2 bases from V and 6 from J, leaving 17 bases between them. The CDR3 is 16 residues long. Germline assignment: CDR1 LNHDA and CDR2 SQIVND (reference sequence). The CDR3 here is CASSIFPSGQANEQFF. CDR3 bases: TGTGCCAGTAGTATATTCCCTTCCGGGCAGGCCAATGAGCAGTTCTTC.

This clonotype was picked up many times. This chain joins TRBV29-1 and TRBJ2-2; D may correspond to TRBD1 or TRBD2 (6 bases each). The germline gives CDR1 SQVTM, CDR2 ANQGSEA. This CDR3 region has 14 residues. The V gene lost 3 bases and the J gene lost 2 bases, with 10 bases spanning the gap. The CDR3 DNA sequence: TGCAGCGTTGACGGGGGCCTAAACACCGGGGAGCTGTTTTTT. This codes for CSVDGGLNTGELFF.

V and J are TRBV20-1 and TRBJ1-1; D is undetermined. Germline CDR1 reads DFQATT; CDR2 reads SNEGSKA (reference sequence). V was shortened by 0 bases and J by 4 bases, with 18 bases between the two germline ends. This CDR3 has 16 residues. The CDR3 protein is CSARDYKGPSGTEAFF. The CDR3 nucleotides are TGCAGTGCTAGAGACTATAAGGGCCCATCCGGCACTGAAGCTTTCTTT.

This clonotype has at least ten counts. The genes are TRBV6-2 or TRBV6-3 and TRBJ2-5; tentatively, D is TRBD2 (6 bases). Germline lookup yields CDR1 MNHEY and CDR2 SVGEGT. The CDR3 is 15 residues long. The V end lost 8 bases, the J end lost 3 bases, and 19 bases lay between the germline ends. This CDR3 is CASGHPLSGKETQYF. The CDR3 coding sequence is TGTGCCAGCGGCCACCCTCTTAGCGGAAAAGAGACCCAGTACTTC.

There are many counts of this clonotype. The rearrangement links TRBV10-3 to TRBJ2-7; either TRBD1 or TRBD2 may fit D (5 bases each). V was trimmed by 3 bases and J by 6 bases, leaving 18 bases between them. CDR3 size: 15 residues. Germline-derived CDR1 and CDR2 are ENHRY and SYGVKD. The CDR3 protein is CAISDPGAAKSEQYF. The DNA of the CDR3 is TGTGCCATCAGTGACCCCGGGGCTGCAAAATCCGAGCAGTACTTC.

This clonotype has at least ten counts. This sequence joins TRBV24-1 and TRBJ1-2; D is perhaps TRBD1 (5 bases). From germline, CDR1 is KGHDR and CDR2 SFDVKD. The CDR3 spans 14 residues. Trimming shortened V by 2 bases and J by 4 bases, and 10 bases separated the two germline ends. As DNA, the CDR3 is TGTGCCACCAGTGATTCGGGGCAGCGCTATGGCTACACCTTC. It translates to CATSDSGQRYGYTF.

This clonotype appeared many times. V usage is TRBV5-1 and J usage is TRBJ2-5; D may be TRBD1 or TRBD2 (5 bases each). V was clipped by 2 bases and J by 8 bases, with 25 bases between them. The CDR3 consists of 17 residues. The germline V gene has CDR1 SGHRS and CDR2 YFSETQ. CDR3 nucleotide sequence: TGCGCCAGCAGCTTCCCCCCCGCGGGCAGGCCGTGGGACACCCAGTACTTC. Translated, it gives CASSFPPAGRPWDTQYF.

The chain carries TRBV5-1 and TRBJ2-1, with 8 bases aligning to TRBD2. Germline lookup yields CDR1 SGHRS and CDR2 YFSETQ. Trimming took 4 bases from V and 6 from J; bases not matched to a gene: 9. CDR3 length equals 15 residues. In nucleotides, the CDR3 is TGCGCCAGCAGCCTTGAGATAGCGGGGTTCAATGAGCAGTTCTTC. This translates into CASSLEIAGFNEQFF.

V is TRBV20-1 and J is TRBJ1-6, with unresolved D. CDR1 is DFQATT and CDR2 is SNEGSKA in the germline V gene (reference sequence). This CDR3 is 17 amino acids long. Trimming cost V 2 bases and J 0 bases, with 14 bases left between them. The CDR3 coding sequence is TGCAGTGCTAGATTATTAAGGAGGAGCTCCTATAATTCACCCCTCCACTTT. Residues: CSARLLRRSSYNSPLHF.

This clonotype was observed a few times. The genes are TRBV28 and TRBJ1-6; tentatively, D is TRBD1 (5 bases). The ends were cut back, 5 bases at V and 10 bases at J, with 18 bases in the middle. From germline, CDR1 is MDHEN and CDR2 SYDVKM. This CDR3 spans 15 amino acids. CDR3 sequence: CASSPQDGNLSPLHF. CDR3 coding DNA: TGTGCCAGCAGTCCACAGGATGGAAATCTGTCACCCCTCCACTTT.

This clonotype was picked up many times. The chain uses TRBV6-5 and TRBJ2-2; 7 nucleotides agree with TRBD1. After removal of 6 bases from V and 3 bases from J, the junction contained 7 bases not matched to a gene. The CDR3 loop spans 15 amino acids. CDR1 is MNHEY and CDR2 is SVGAGI in the germline V gene. The CDR3 region has the DNA TGTGCCAGCAGCCGGGACAGAAGGGACACCGGGGAGCTGTTTTTT. This codes for CASSRDRRDTGELFF.

This clonotype was detected ten times or more. The chain carries TRBV6-2 or TRBV6-3 and TRBJ1-5, with 9 bases identical to TRBD1. Germline CDR1 is MNHEY and CDR2 is SVGEGT. The CDR3 consists of 16 residues. Germline trimming cut 5 bases from V and 7 bases from J; bases unmatched to any gene: 12. CDR3 nucleotides: TGTGCCAGCAGTACCCCCCGGACAGGGGCTTCGCAGCCCCAGCATTTT. Residues: CASSTPRTGASQPQHF.

The chain uses TRBV4-2 and TRBJ2-1; the match to TRBD1 covers 11 bases. The CDR3 spans 16 residues. V shed 0 bases, J shed 3 bases, and the junction held 1 base outside the gene matches. Germline V gives CDR1 LGHNA, CDR2 YNFKEQ. The DNA of the CDR3 is TGTGCCAGCAGCCAAGACGGGACAGGGGGCTACAATGAGCAGTTCTTC. The encoded protein is CASSQDGTGGYNEQFF.

This clonotype was detected many times. V gene TRBV20-1 combines with J gene TRBJ1-1; perhaps TRBD1 as D (5 bases). Germline loops: CDR1 DFQATT, CDR2 SNEGSKA (reference sequence). The CDR3 has 12 amino acids. Trimming took 5 bases from V and 4 from J, leaving 11 bases between them. The CDR3 here is CSAGTAGTEAFF. The CDR3 coding sequence is TGCAGTGCTGGGACCGCGGGCACTGAAGCTTTCTTT.

This clonotype was seen ten or more times. This chain joins TRBV6-1 and TRBJ2-1, with 15 bases aligning to TRBD2. Germline trimming cut 5 bases from V and 10 bases from J; bases unmatched to any gene: 6. The length of the CDR3 is 15 residues. Germline V gene lookup returns CDR1 MNHNS and CDR2 SASEGT. The CDR3 sequence: CASSRTSGGALEQFF. DNA of the CDR3: TGTGCCAGCAGTCGGACTAGCGGGGGGGCATTGGAGCAGTTCTTC.

This chain uses TRBV6-2 or TRBV6-3 with TRBJ1-4; unclear D gene. Trimming stripped 6 bases from V and 5 bases from J, with 19 bases between. Germline V gene sequence: CDR1 MNHEY, CDR2 SVGEGT. The CDR3 runs to 16 residues. The CDR3 DNA follows: TGTGCCAGCAGCCTCCTTCACACGAAACCAAATGAAAAACTGTTTTTT. This translates into CASSLLHTKPNEKLFF.